This T cell receptor beta chain was sequenced in a study of cytomegalovirus exposure and HLA in healthy donors (dated by TCRdb to 2016 to 2017). Turning to the overall study: An earlier analysis of approximately 600 of the donors reported 276 Gb of sequence data and about 100 million unique TCR beta sequences from about 200 million T cells. An early release covering roughly 600 HLA-typed donors comprised about 300 gigabases of sequencing data and around 80 million unique TCR sequences. Of the roughly 400 genotyped donors, less than 90% were placed in the genetic ancestry cluster associated with self-reported Caucasian donors. The study aimed to test whether signatures of past pathogen exposure could be identified by cataloging public T cell receptors. The study used immunosequencing to profile the T cell repertoires of more than 650 subjects and linked those repertoires to cytomegalovirus serostatus. Besides the first cohort of around 670 subjects, a separate validation cohort made up of over a hundred different subjects was used. High-throughput TCR immunosequencing, statistical association of individual TCRs with disease status, and machine learning were combined to predict cytomegalovirus infection status. A later analysis re-examined previously published TCR beta repertoires from about 700 donors and added high-resolution HLA genotyping to investigate patterns of TCR occurrence. Rather than using new phenotypic data, the later analysis identified candidate immune exposures from TCR beta sequences and from how often those sequences occurred across donors. To decide whether each TCR beta V gene segment behaved as functional or pseudogenic, an earlier analysis of 587 of the donors relied on high-throughput TCR beta sequencing. Donor age, sex, ethnicity and CMV serostatus were compiled together with the repertoire data. Genome-wide SNP genotypes for about three fifths of the roughly 670 donors were used in a later genetic analysis, which treated that subset as a discovery cohort. Every discovery cohort repertoire had been produced on one sequencing platform. HLA typing covered class I and class II loci at four-digit resolution. Typing coverage varied by locus: 629-630 donors for A, B, C, DRB1 and DQB1; about 520 for DQA1; more than 600 for DPA1; some 470 for DPB1. Because of strong linkage in the cohort, five DR-DQ haplotypes were treated as single units for association and clustering. Across under 500 genotyped donors of the cohort, an average of approximately 240,000 unique TCR beta nucleotide sequences per donor were sequenced, and roughly 18% of those sequences were non-productive. Study-wide conclusions, independent of this receptor: A few of the identified cytomegalovirus-associated TCR beta chains were confirmed in vitro to be specific for cytomegalovirus antigens. The sequencing pipeline was judged likely to have produced a cluster of highly shared sequence variants as a technical artifact. Linkage disequilibrium might explain the correlated functional status among segregating V segments, but an unknown experimental factor could not be excluded. Cytomegalovirus status was reported to be diagnosed by the classifier with high specificity and sensitivity in both the original and validation cohorts. While some public TCRs were present in many individuals, most TCR sequences turned up only very rarely across donors. The presence/absence analyses assumed that sequencing depth was roughly uniform across donors, and that assumption may not be true. According to a later genetic analysis, donors in an Asian-associated ancestry cluster had fewer N-insertions in productive TCRs than the approximately 650-donor mean. According to a later analysis, parvovirus B19, influenza, CMV and Epstein-Barr virus appeared linked to several top co-occurrence clusters. A later analysis associated 15,000 or so TCR beta sequences with specific HLA alleles at a false discovery rate of 0.05. Compared with equally common non-associated chains, HLA-associated TCR beta chains in a later analysis were more clonally expanded and had lower generation probabilities. In a later analysis, TCR association rates were found to vary across HLA loci, with the most associated TCRs seen for DRB1 alleles and the fewest for HLA-C alleles. A further reported finding was that TCR beta sequences accurately predicted the HLA-A and HLA-B alleles for most subjects in the first cohort. The study gave a list of about 150 TCR beta chains associated with cytomegalovirus. Over 15 rarely observed V segments, including chromosome 9 orphons, were excluded from the earlier analysis of about 610 of the donors because counts were too low. In a later analysis, most CMV-associated TCR beta chains were found to appear HLA-restricted, with HLA associations seemingly driven largely by CMV exposure. Some IMGT-functional V segments, including TRBV6-2 and TRBV6-3, could not be distinguished by the 87-base-pair reads and were therefore excluded. In a later genetic analysis, a missense DCLRE1C variant was associated with V-gene and J-gene trimming of TCR beta chains, and the association was replicated in an independent cohort. Only TCR beta chains were sequenced in this cohort, and the absence of alpha or paired-chain data limited detectable features. Broadly in line with IMGT annotations, most TCR beta V segments showed up in productive rearrangements about 87% or about 30% of the time in an earlier analysis of 587 of the donors. The authors suggested that the approach could potentially be generalized to other disease states and immunological phenotypes. Because some donors lacked HLA typing at each locus, the association tests relied only on the typed subset. When HLA alleles, especially DR and DQ, strongly co-occurred, attributing TCR associations to individual alleles was difficult. Immune exposure information for the cohort was limited to CMV serostatus.

The cohort comprised some 730 healthy bone marrow donors. At the time of sampling, all cohort members were nominally healthy, though unrecorded immune exposures were likely present. The donor tested CMV seronegative, placing the donor among the 350 or so seronegative members of the cohort. A peripheral blood sample was collected from each donor, and TCR beta sequencing was performed on peripheral blood mononuclear cells. Genomic DNA extraction from the blood cell samples was performed with the Qiagen DNeasy Blood Extraction Kit. The germline V gene specifies SNHLY as CDR1 and FYNNEI as CDR2. Reading from cysteine to phenylalanine, the CDR3 counts 15 amino acids. The retained sequence is limited to the CDR3, 45 bases, with the frame set at the first base. V and J lose 3 bases and 0 bases, and a span of 9 bases separates them. Libraries were prepared through the immunoSEQ multiplex PCR assay. The multiplex PCR relied on a mix of 60 forward primers for TCR Vbeta segments and 13 reverse primers for TCR Jbeta segments. The CDR3 region of rearranged TCR beta genes was amplified from genomic DNA with a multiplex PCR assay. Amplified TCR beta libraries were sequenced as 87-base-pair reads on the Illumina HiSeq System. The paper's data handling went like this. In a later analysis, tens of millions of unique TCR beta chains were counted across the roughly 670 repertoires, and around 11 million of these chains were shared by at least two donors. Raw reads were error-corrected and collapsed into unique sequences by a nearest-neighbor algorithm in which closely related sequences were merged to remove PCR and sequencing errors. V, D and J gene segments were assigned by aligning CDR3 sequences to IMGT reference sequences. Each retained sequence needed at least a six-nucleotide match to both a V gene segment and a J gene segment. A rearrangement was called productive if the CDR3 had no stop codons and remained in frame with V and J, and every other rearrangement was called non-productive. Following IMGT convention, CDR3 was defined as the stretch from the second conserved V-encoded cysteine to the conserved J-encoded phenylalanine. Sequences without an unambiguous match to a single V gene segment were excluded from the earlier analysis of a few hundred of the donors. An earlier analysis of approximately 590 of the donors called V segments functional above 56.7% productive rearrangements and segregating when the between-donor standard deviation exceeded 5%. A statistical classification framework was built for diagnosing cytomegalovirus status from the catalog of TCR beta chain sequences. A later analysis assigned V and J genes by comparing TCR nucleotide sequences with IMGT/GENE-DB human TR gene sequences. A later analysis assigned CDR3 sequences and most-parsimonious VDJ recombination scenarios with the TCRdist pipeline. A later analysis defined each TCR beta chain by its CDR3 amino acid sequence plus V-gene family, and excluded reads lacking a unique V-gene family. In a later analysis, fewer than 650 highly shared, low-generation-probability nucleotide sequences were removed to address suspected cross-contamination and a sequencing artifact. For each public chain, a later analysis derived a clonal expansion index from normalized ranks of inferred template counts within each repertoire. Generation probabilities in a later analysis came from a VDJ recombination model fitted to out-of-frame rearrangements, and those results were checked against IGoR. In a later analysis, TCR-TCR, TCR-HLA and TCR-CMV co-occurrence was scored with hypergeometric tests, and a repertoire-size bias correction was applied to TCR pairs. In a later analysis, false discovery rates were estimated by permuting HLA or CMV assignments 20 times. In a later analysis, co-occurring TCRs were grouped with DBSCAN, and TCRdist sequence similarity was added when clustering was performed within HLA-allele-positive subsets. Repertoires with fewer than 30,000 or more than 120,000 public chains were left out of co-occurrence clustering, as were about 5 repertoires with anomalous nucleotide sharing. TCRdb obtained this table from immuneACCESS and retained in-frame rearrangements with V and J assigned. These tables miss some clones; where compared with another copy, unresolved V genes account for less than half of the shortfall, and the remainder is unexplained. V, J and clone size are taken as reported in that table, and D and trimming were inferred from the DNA itself. The sample table records 130,000 or so clones; 60% to 85% of these occur just once. The ten largest clones take up approximately 1.6% of the sample.

On this clone itself: Its antigen target is currently unknown. Base quality data are lacking; no much larger clone is found one base away.

This sequence was found in a young woman in good health and CMV-seronegative. In this chain, TRBV2 is recombined with TRBJ1-3; TRBD1 could be the D gene, as 5 bases match. Sequencing input: PBMCs. The sequenced DNA is TGTGCCAGCAGTGAGACAGTCAGCTCTGGAAACACCATATATTTT. It is translated as CASSETVSSGNTIYF.